The clone carrying this T cell receptor (beta chain) showed up just a few times. Its cognate antigen is unknown. The data originate from a study of early T cells in non-severe SARS-CoV-2 infection. V lost 5 bases to trimming and J lost 4 bases; unmatched junction nucleotides: 5. The germline gives CDR1 MNHEY, CDR2 SVGEGT. This CDR3 spans 14 amino acids. Via MiXCR, TCRdb re-called the 5' RACE reads, giving one row per CDR3 protein. There are 85,000 to 90,000 distinct CDR3 sequences in the sample; less than 15% occur only once, and 5% to 7% lies in the top ten. Study-level results: Database matching using VDJdb favored anti-spike CD8 responses, with private and CD4 specificities left missing.

The genes are TRBV6-2 or TRBV6-3 and TRBJ2-5, with 9 bases identical to TRBD1. The sample was whole blood. The sequence came from an adult who was a healthcare worker with PCR-confirmed SARS-CoV-2 infection or an uninfected control (not recorded which). CDR3 residues: CASSPTGGGETQYF. CDR3 DNA: TGTGCCAGCAGTCCGACAGGGGGTGGAGAGACCCAGTACTTC.